This section outlines one TCR beta chain sequence together with its context. Its antigen is still unknown. The sample comes from a study of radiotherapy plus CTLA-4 blockade in lung cancer. Across the study: Roughly 17% of patients responded objectively, and around 32% achieved disease control. Findings of the study overall: Blood-borne expansion of tumor-derived TCR clones followed radiotherapy plus ipilimumab. Response, reportedly, was best predicted by interferon-beta along with early blood T cell clone dynamics.

Focal radiation plus CTLA-4 blockade with ipilimumab was given to patients with chemo-refractory metastatic non-small-cell lung cancer. Profiling relied on immunoSEQ multiplex PCR, and the TCRdb table lists in-frame clones only, not all of them. The sample carries about 98,000 clones, 88% recorded once. This CDR3 has 13 residues. Germline V gene sequence: CDR1 SQVTM, CDR2 ANQGSEA. The V and J ends lost 5 bases and 1 base respectively, with 9 bases between them. The origin of this receptor is a human donor with non-small cell lung cancer that progressed on radiotherapy plus ipilimumab. This chain links TRBV29-1 with TRBJ2-4; D remains unclear. The starting material was peripheral blood, obtained from a patient treated with radiotherapy plus ipilimumab. The CDR3 sequence is CSVYGVAKNIQYF. In nucleotides, the CDR3 is TGCAGCGTTTATGGGGTTGCCAAAAACATTCAGTACTTC.